This passage covers 32 T cell receptor beta chains from one sample sequenced in a study of cytomegalovirus exposure and HLA in healthy donors. Researchers ran the PCR with 60 Vbeta and 13 Jbeta primers. The table came from immunoSEQ multiplex PCR; TCRdb's copy has only in-frame clones and leaves some out. The sample lists about 130,000 clones, approximately 82% occurring once. Source material: PBMCs. Source of these receptors: a man in his forties or fifties in good health and CMV-seronegative.

The chain uses TRBV4-3 and TRBJ2-2; D unclear. V lost 4 bases, J lost 8 bases, and 8 bases lay in between. Germline V gene lookup returns CDR1 LGHNA and CDR2 YSLEER. The CDR3 has 12 residues. The CDR3 sequence: CASSRRAGELFF. In nucleotides, the CDR3 is TGCGCCAGCAGCCGTAGAGCGGGGGAGCTGTTTTTT.

This clone was seen a single time. This chain connects TRBV5-6 to TRBJ2-1; D not certain. The CDR3 is made up of 15 amino acids. CDR1 is SGHDT and CDR2 is YYEEEE in the germline V gene. The germline V and J ends were trimmed by 0 bases and 4 bases, with 11 bases remaining between them. In nucleotides, the CDR3 is TGTGCCAGCAGCTTGGCAGAACAAAATTACAATGAGCAGTTCTTC. This sequence encodes CASSLAEQNYNEQFF.

The chain couples TRBV18 to TRBJ2-5; 8 nucleotides align to TRBD1. CDR1 is KGHSH and CDR2 is LQKENI in the germline V gene. V dropped 2 bases and J dropped 4; count of bases not matched to a gene: 3. There are 14 residues in the CDR3. CDR3 in amino acids: CASSPGQGGETQYF. The CDR3 DNA sequence: TGTGCCAGCTCACCAGGACAGGGTGGAGAGACCCAGTACTTC.

The count of this clone is one. This chain links TRBV7-2 with TRBJ2-3, with 8 positions matching TRBD2. The CDR3 runs to 19 residues. Germline V CDR1 and CDR2: SGHTA, FQGNSA. V lost 1 base, J lost 0 bases, and 12 bases stayed unmatched. CDR3 nucleotide sequence: TGTGCCAGCAGCTTAGGGCGCGGACTAGCTACCTCTAGCACAGATACGCAGTATTTT. As protein: CASSLGRGLATSSTDTQYF. The full variable domain, its missing parts supplied by reference TRBV7-2 and TRBJ2-3, is GAGVSQSPSNKVTEKGKDVELRCDPISGHTALYWYRQSLGQGLEFLIYFQGNSAPDKSGLPSDRFSAERTGGSVSTLTIQRTQQEDSAVYLCASSLGRGLATSSTDTQYFGPGTRLTVL.

The chain couples TRBV10-3 to TRBJ2-3; D is unresolved. This CDR3 spans 14 amino acids. V gave up 2 bases and J gave up 1 base, with 7 bases separating them. Per germline, CDR1 ENHRY and CDR2 SYGVKD. CDR3 DNA sequence: TGTGCCATCAGTGAGAGGCTAGGCACAGATACGCAGTATTTT. Its translation: CAISERLGTDTQYF.

CDR3 sequence: CASSSTGNSGNTIYF. The CDR3 nucleotides are TGTGCCAGCAGTTCGACAGGGAACTCTGGAAACACCATATATTTT. The V call is TRBV6-6, the J call TRBJ1-3, with TRBD1 identical over 7 bases. Trimming at V came to 4 bases and at J to 0 bases, leaving 3 bases not matched to a gene. Germline V gene data show CDR1 as MNHNY and CDR2 as SVGAGI (reference sequence). There are 15 residues in the CDR3.

This chain connects TRBV7-9 to TRBJ2-3; D unresolved. CDR1 is SEHNR and CDR2 is FQNEAQ in the germline V gene (reference sequence). V gave up 0 bases and J gave up 9 bases, with 7 bases separating them. This CDR3 region has 12 residues. The CDR3 DNA reads as TGTGCCAGCAGCTTAGCACAGTACACGCAGTATTTT. Translated: CASSLAQYTQYF.

The V call is TRBV9, the J call TRBJ2-2; 12 bases agree with TRBD2. Trimming at V came to 0 bases and at J to 5 bases, leaving 2 bases not matched to a gene. Germline values: CDR1 SGDLS, CDR2 YYNGEE. The CDR3 totals 16 residues. In DNA, the CDR3 is TGTGCCAGCAGCGTAGCGCTAGCGGGGGGGACCGGGGAGCTGTTTTTT. It is translated as CASSVALAGGTGELFF.

The V call is TRBV11-1, the J call TRBJ2-3; TRBD1 might be the D (5 bases). Germline loops: CDR1 SGHAT, CDR2 FQDESV (reference sequence). This CDR3 has 15 amino acids. V lost 1 base, J lost 1 base, and 9 bases lay in between. This chain's CDR3 is CASSLGGRGTDTQYF. The DNA of the CDR3 is TGTGCCAGCAGCTTAGGGGGCAGGGGCACAGATACGCAGTATTTT.

The chain uses TRBV13 and TRBJ2-7; D is unresolved. Germline V gives CDR1 PRHDT, CDR2 FYEKMQ (reference sequence). The CDR3 runs to 14 residues. Trimming left V 2 bases short and J 0 bases short, with 8 bases between. CDR3: CASSLHPSSYEQYF. CDR3 bases: TGTGCCAGCAGCTTACACCCGAGCTCCTACGAGCAGTACTTC.

The chain recombines TRBV27 with TRBJ2-3, with 9 nucleotides matching TRBD1. The CDR3 is 16 residues long. With 7 bases clipped from V and 4 bases from J, the junction kept 12 bases outside the gene matches. CDR1 is MNHEY, CDR2 SMNVEV, per germline (reference sequence). The CDR3: CASTPAGTGTPDTQYF. CDR3 in DNA: TGTGCCAGCACCCCGGCTGGGACAGGGACCCCAGATACGCAGTATTTT.

This chain uses TRBV10-1 with TRBJ1-2, with 8 bases that match TRBD1. The CDR3 extends over 12 amino acids. The V segment lost 6 bases and the J segment 6 bases; nucleotides outside the gene matches: 3. CDR1 is WNHNN, CDR2 SYGVQD, per germline (reference sequence). The CDR3 sequence is CASRTGGNGYTF. In DNA form, the CDR3 reads TGCGCCAGCAGAACAGGGGGGAATGGCTACACCTTC.

The rearrangement uses TRBV4-2 and TRBJ2-7; D may be TRBD2 (6 bases). Trimming took 5 bases from V and 4 from J, leaving 18 bases between them. Germline lookup yields CDR1 LGHNA and CDR2 YNFKEQ. CDR3 size: 15 residues. The CDR3 region is CASSSERAGGYEQYF. The CDR3, as DNA: TGTGCCAGCAGCTCGGAGCGGGCCGGCGGGTACGAGCAGTACTTC.

The J gene is TRBJ2-1, the V gene TRBV9; 10 positions match TRBD2. This CDR3 is built from 15 residues. Germline V CDR1 and CDR2: SGDLS, YYNGEE. Trimming at V came to 4 bases and at J to 4 bases, leaving 5 bases not matched to a gene. CDR3 sequence reads: CASSPLAGAYNEQFF. The CDR3 nucleotides read TGTGCCAGCAGCCCCCTAGCGGGGGCTTACAATGAGCAGTTCTTC.

The rearrangement uses TRBV6-5 and TRBJ2-1, with D perhaps TRBD1 (6 bases). V was cut by 5 bases and J by 10 bases, with 15 bases left in between. The CDR3 sequence is 13 residues long. Germline CDR1 is MNHEY and CDR2 is SVGAGI. The CDR3, as DNA: TGTGCCAGCAGTATCTCACTAGGGGGAGAGCAGTTCTTC. This encodes CASSISLGGEQFF.

This rearrangement joins TRBV11-3 to TRBJ1-5; 7 bases line up with TRBD1. CDR1 and CDR2 from the germline V gene are SGHNT and YENEEA. This CDR3 contains 16 residues. The V segment lost 3 bases and the J segment 6 bases; nucleotides outside the gene matches: 11. The CDR3 is CASSLGRGLFSQPQHF. For the CDR3, the DNA is TGTGCCAGCAGCTTGGGCAGGGGGTTATTCAGTCAGCCCCAGCATTTT.

This clone showed up just a few times. The chain carries TRBV18 and TRBJ2-1, with D hard to call. Trimming pared 3 bases from V and 1 base from J, leaving 10 bases between. The CDR3 consists of 15 residues. Looked up from germline, CDR1 is KGHSH and CDR2 is LQKENI. In nucleotides, the CDR3 is TGTGCCAGCTCACCTTTAAAGCCGTCCTACAATGAGCAGTTCTTC. Residues: CASSPLKPSYNEQFF.

CDR3 loop: CATSSRGDSYEQYF. The DNA of the CDR3 is TGTGCCACCAGCAGTCGCGGGGATTCCTACGAGCAGTACTTC. This sequence joins TRBV15 and TRBJ2-7; TRBD2 is a possible D gene (6 bases). The CDR3 is made up of 14 amino acids. Germline values: CDR1 LNHNV, CDR2 YYDKDF (reference sequence). V shed 3 bases and J shed 1 base, with 10 bases lying between them.

The rearrangement uses TRBV4-3 and TRBJ2-7; 12 nucleotides align to TRBD1. The V gene's germline CDR1 is LGHNA and CDR2 YSLEER. Unmatched junction bases numbered 6, after V lost 0 bases and J lost 6 bases. The CDR3 sequence is 16 residues long. The CDR3: CASSQEGGTGGSEQYF. DNA of the CDR3: TGCGCCAGCAGCCAAGAAGGGGGGACAGGGGGCTCCGAGCAGTACTTC.

The rearrangement links TRBV19 to TRBJ2-5; D remains unclear. Germline CDR1 is LNHDA and CDR2 is SQIVND (reference sequence). V was clipped by 5 bases and J by 4 bases, with 5 bases between them. The CDR3 is 11 amino acids. CDR3 bases: TGTGCCAGTAGTCTCGGAGAGACCCAGTACTTC. Translation gives CASSLGETQYF.

This chain's CDR3 is CASSARTGDNYGYTF. In DNA, the CDR3 is TGTGCCAGCAGCGCCCGGACAGGGGACAACTATGGCTACACCTTC. The chain carries TRBV9 and TRBJ1-2; 9 bases agree with TRBD1. Germline trimming cut 3 bases from V and 2 bases from J; bases unmatched to any gene: 5. From germline, CDR1 is SGDLS and CDR2 YYNGEE. This CDR3 is 15 amino acids long.

This sequence joins TRBV13 and TRBJ2-3; TRBD2 matches 15 bases. V shed 4 bases, J shed 2 bases, and the junction held 4 bases outside the gene matches. Germline loops: CDR1 PRHDT, CDR2 FYEKMQ (reference sequence). The CDR3 is 17 residues long. The CDR3 DNA reads as TGTGCCAGCAGCTCCGGACTAGCGGGAGGGTCCACAGATACGCAGTATTTT. It yields the protein CASSSGLAGGSTDTQYF.

This clone has only a few counts. The chain combines TRBV4-2 with TRBJ2-4; TRBD1 matches 9 bases. Germline CDR1 reads LGHNA; CDR2 reads YNFKEQ. The V gene end was trimmed by 2 bases and the J gene end by 5 bases; junction bases not matched to a gene: 7. The CDR3 is 16 residues long. This CDR3 reads CASSQLSGDRENIQYF. The CDR3 nucleotides read TGTGCCAGCAGCCAACTGTCCGGGGACAGGGAAAACATTCAGTACTTC.

This clone came up a few times. J is TRBJ1-2 and V is TRBV7-8; a weak D match, TRBD1 (5 bases). The V gene's germline CDR1 is SGHVS and CDR2 FQNEAQ. The CDR3 contains 14 residues. V lost 6 bases to trimming and J lost 3 bases, with 14 bases between them. The CDR3 sequence: CASRPREGHYGYTF. The CDR3 DNA sequence: TGTGCCAGCAGGCCTAGGGAGGGGCACTATGGCTACACCTTC.

The chain uses TRBV28 and TRBJ1-6; 8 bases map to TRBD1. This CDR3 has 15 amino acids. Germline CDR1 and CDR2: MDHEN and SYDVKM. J lost 12 bases, V lost 1 base, and 8 bases had no gene match. The DNA for the CDR3 is TGTGCCAGCAGTTTATTGGGACAGGTCTCAGGACCCCTCCACTTT. Translated: CASSLLGQVSGPLHF.

The J gene is TRBJ1-2, the V gene TRBV11-2, with no clear D. The CDR3 is 12 amino acids. V was pared by 1 base and J by 7 bases, with 7 bases between. The V gene's germline CDR1 is SGHAT and CDR2 FQNNGV. CDR3 sequence reads: CASSLAALGYTF. Written as DNA, the CDR3 is TGTGCCAGCAGCTTAGCTGCGCTTGGCTACACCTTC.

This chain links TRBV9 with TRBJ2-1, with D hard to call. Germline lookup yields CDR1 SGDLS and CDR2 YYNGEE. Between the trimmed V and J ends, which lost 2 bases and 8 bases, there was a span of 17 bases. There are 15 residues in the CDR3. CDR3 bases: TGTGCCAGCAGCGTGAGCTCCAATTTCGTCTATGAGCAGTTCTTC. Amino acid sequence: CASSVSSNFVYEQFF.

The chain has TRBV4-1 and TRBJ1-1; D is uncertain. The V gene lost 1 base and the J gene lost 1 base, with 10 bases spanning the gap. CDR1 is MGHRA and CDR2 is YSYEKL in the germline V gene. The CDR3 runs 15 residues. The CDR3 DNA follows: TGCGCCAGCAGCCAAGGCTCAGGTGAGAACACTGAAGCTTTCTTT. Translating gives CASSQGSGENTEAFF.

The V gene is TRBV7-9, the J gene TRBJ1-1; 7 bases map to TRBD1. V gave up 5 bases and J gave up 3 bases; unmatched junction bases: 9. Germline CDR1 is SEHNR and CDR2 is FQNEAQ (reference sequence). CDR3 size: 15 residues. The CDR3, as DNA: TGTGCCAGCAGCGTAAACAGGGGTGTGCACACTGAAGCTTTCTTT. Protein sequence: CASSVNRGVHTEAFF. Full variable domain (remainder filled in from reference TRBV7-9 and TRBJ1-1): DTGVSQNPRHKITKRGQNVTFRCDPISEHNRLYWYRQTLGQGPEFLTYFQNEAQLEKSRLLSDRFSAERPKGSFSTLEIQRTEQGDSAMYLCASSVNRGVHTEAFFGQGTRLTVV.

V is TRBV9 and J is TRBJ2-2; tentatively, D is TRBD1 (6 bases). Germline V gene data show CDR1 as SGDLS and CDR2 as YYNGEE. The V and J ends lost 7 bases and 0 bases respectively, with 7 bases between them. The CDR3 length is 13 residues. CDR3 DNA: TGTGCCAGCGGGACATCGAACACCGGGGAGCTGTTTTTT. Protein sequence: CASGTSNTGELFF. Drawing the rest from reference TRBV9 and TRBJ2-2, the complete variable domain is DSGVTQTPKHLITATGQRVTLRCSPRSGDLSVYWYQQSLDQGLQFLIQYYNGEERAKGNILERFSAQQFPDLHSELNLSSLELGDSALYFCASGTSNTGELFFGEGSRLTVL.

A single count supports this clone. The gene calls are TRBV11-2 and TRBJ2-2; TRBD2 agrees at 8 bases. CDR1 is SGHAT and CDR2 is FQNNGV in the germline V gene. The length of the CDR3 is 16 residues. Trimming at V came to 2 bases and at J to 2 bases, leaving 4 bases not matched to a gene. The DNA for the CDR3 is TGTGCCAGCAGCTTATCGGGGGGGCGCAACACCGGGGAGCTGTTTTTT. This sequence encodes CASSLSGGRNTGELFF. Full variable domain (outside the CDR3, taken from reference TRBV11-2 and TRBJ2-2): EAGVAQSPRYKIIEKRQSVAFWCNPISGHATLYWYQQILGQGPKLLIQFQNNGVVDDSQLPKDRFSAERLKGVDSTLKIQPAKLEDSAVYLCASSLSGGRNTGELFFGEGSRLTVL.

V gene TRBV27 combines with J gene TRBJ2-7; a weak D match, TRBD2 (6 bases). With 6 bases removed from V and 2 bases from J, the gap between germline ends came to 17 bases. The CDR3 runs to 15 residues. CDR1 and CDR2 from the germline V gene are MNHEY and SMNVEV (reference sequence). Here the CDR3 reads CASSFAGTPPYEQYF. CDR3 coding DNA: TGTGCCAGCAGCTTCGCCGGGACTCCACCCTACGAGCAGTACTTC.